This T cell receptor beta chain was documented in a study of blood T cell repertoires in COVID-19. This CDR3 has 13 amino acids. The ends lost 10 bases at V and 5 bases at J; junction bases unmatched: 7. The V gene's germline CDR1 is ENHRY and CDR2 SYGVKD. Sequencing used immunoSEQ multiplex PCR; TCRdb keeps in-frame clones, though not all of them. The data hold hundreds of thousands of clones, with roughly 87% observed a single time. The specimen sequenced was peripheral blood. The source is a man in his late teens or twenties with active or convalescent COVID-19. J is TRBJ1-5 and V is TRBV10-3; TRBD1 agrees at 8 bases. The CDR3 bases are TGTGCCACGACCGGGACAGGTGATCAGCCCCAGCATTTT. It encodes CATTGTGDQPQHF.